In this sample, the clone carrying this T cell receptor (beta chain) turned up many times. The antigen remains undetermined. The CDR3 has 14 residues. Germline values: CDR1 SGHDT, CDR2 YYEEEE. The V end was cut by 4 bases, the J end by 7 bases, with 18 bases between. This entry is derived from a study of CD8 T cells in ankylosing spondylitis. Whole-study results and caveats: Certain motif variants had earlier been reported in reactive arthritis synovial fluid and blood. Ankylosing spondylitis blood seemed to carry a telltale TCR beta motif made of fewer than 10 highly homologous variants. Clones linked to disease were reported to show significant enrichment in matched ankylosing spondylitis synovial fluid. Peripheral blood held disease-linked clones only at relatively low frequency, and these were CD8+.

A quantitative 5'-RACE method, one with molecular barcodes, was used to make TCR beta libraries. A single record per CDR3 protein comes from TCRdb applying MiXCR to the 5' RACE reads. The table has 500,000 to 650,000 distinct CDR3 sequences, approximately 5.3% seen once; the top ten hold roughly 3.3%. V and J are TRBV5-6 and TRBJ2-7; possible D gene TRBD1, 6 bases. This clonotype originated in a male donor with ankylosing spondylitis. What was sequenced was blood, either unsorted or a sorted T cell fraction (not recorded which). The DNA for the CDR3 is TGTGCCAGCAGCCCTCTCAGGGGTCTCGGGGAGCAGTACTTC. Residues: CASSPLRGLGEQYF.